The clone carrying this T cell receptor beta chain was seen a single time. This entry comes from a study of brain T cells in children with intractable seizures. CDR1 and CDR2 from the germline V gene are SGHRS and YFSETQ. The CDR3 has 15 amino acids. V lost 0 bases and J lost 3; bases outside the gene matches: 6. Noted time point: blood from clinic visit 5 months post-surgery; TSC patient then seizure free. Profiling relied on immunoSEQ multiplex PCR, and the TCRdb table lists in-frame clones only, not all of them. This table has a few hundred thousand clones, nearly 95% appearing once. J is TRBJ2-7 and V is TRBV5-1, with 7 positions matching TRBD1. The sample was peripheral blood, taken about 5 months after surgery. This TCR was recovered from a boy in the first two years of life with tuberous sclerosis and intractable seizures. CDR3 residues: CASSLGRQGRYEQYF. The CDR3 DNA is TGCGCCAGCAGCTTGGGTCGACAGGGCCGCTACGAGCAGTACTTC.